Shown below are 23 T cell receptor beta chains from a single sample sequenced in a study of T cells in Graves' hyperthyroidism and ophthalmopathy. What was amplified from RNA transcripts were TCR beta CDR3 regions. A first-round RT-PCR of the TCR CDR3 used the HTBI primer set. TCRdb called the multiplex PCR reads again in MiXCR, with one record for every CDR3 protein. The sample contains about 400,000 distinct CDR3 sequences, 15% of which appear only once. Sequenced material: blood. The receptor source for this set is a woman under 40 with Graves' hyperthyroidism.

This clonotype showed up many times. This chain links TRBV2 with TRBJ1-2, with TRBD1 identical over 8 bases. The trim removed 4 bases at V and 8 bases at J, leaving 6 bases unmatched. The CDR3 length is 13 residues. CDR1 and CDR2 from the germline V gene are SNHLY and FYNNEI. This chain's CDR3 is CASSAPTGEGYTF. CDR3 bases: TGTGCCAGCAGTGCACCGACAGGGGAAGGCTACACCTTC.

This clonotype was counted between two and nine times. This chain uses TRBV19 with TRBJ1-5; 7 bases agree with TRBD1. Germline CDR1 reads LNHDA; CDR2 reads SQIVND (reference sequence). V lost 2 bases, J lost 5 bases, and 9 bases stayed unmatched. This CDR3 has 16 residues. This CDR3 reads CASSINPGTAHQPQHF. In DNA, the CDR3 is TGTGCCAGTAGTATAAATCCCGGGACAGCCCATCAGCCCCAGCATTTT.

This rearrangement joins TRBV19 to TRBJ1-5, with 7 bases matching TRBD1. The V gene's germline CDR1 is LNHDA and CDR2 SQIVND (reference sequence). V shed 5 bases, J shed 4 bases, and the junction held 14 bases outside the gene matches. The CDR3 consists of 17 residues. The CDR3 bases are TGTGCCAGTAGTGATTTGCAGAGGGGGCCGGGGAATCAGCCCCAGCATTTT. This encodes CASSDLQRGPGNQPQHF.

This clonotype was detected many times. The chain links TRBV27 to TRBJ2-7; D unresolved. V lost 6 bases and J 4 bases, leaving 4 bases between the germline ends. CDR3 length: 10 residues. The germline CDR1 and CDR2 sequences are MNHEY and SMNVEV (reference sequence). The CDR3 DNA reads TGTGCCAGCAGGGGTTACGAGCAGTACTTC. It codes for CASRGYEQYF.

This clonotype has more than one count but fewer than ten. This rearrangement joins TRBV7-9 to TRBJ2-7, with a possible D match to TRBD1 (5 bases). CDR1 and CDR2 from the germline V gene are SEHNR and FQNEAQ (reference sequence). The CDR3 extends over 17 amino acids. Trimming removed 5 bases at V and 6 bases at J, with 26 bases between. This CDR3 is CASSPLFRVDVKGEQYF. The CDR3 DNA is TGTGCCAGCAGCCCCCTATTCAGGGTCGACGTAAAAGGCGAGCAGTACTTC.

As DNA, the CDR3 is TGTGCCAGCAGCCAAGGGCAGTATGAAAACATTCAGTACTTC. Amino acids: CASSQGQYENIQYF. This chain connects TRBV3-1 to TRBJ2-4; D is ambiguous. Germline V gene sequence: CDR1 LGHDT, CDR2 YNNKEL (reference sequence). This CDR3 comprises 14 residues. The germline V and J ends were trimmed by 1 base and 5 bases, with 9 bases remaining between them.

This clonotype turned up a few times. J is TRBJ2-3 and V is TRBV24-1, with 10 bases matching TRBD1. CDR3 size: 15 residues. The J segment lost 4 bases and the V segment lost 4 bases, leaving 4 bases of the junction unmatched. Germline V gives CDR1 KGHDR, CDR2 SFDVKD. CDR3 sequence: CATSDRDRGSDTQYF. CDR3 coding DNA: TGTGCCACCAGTGACCGGGACAGGGGATCAGATACGCAGTATTTT.

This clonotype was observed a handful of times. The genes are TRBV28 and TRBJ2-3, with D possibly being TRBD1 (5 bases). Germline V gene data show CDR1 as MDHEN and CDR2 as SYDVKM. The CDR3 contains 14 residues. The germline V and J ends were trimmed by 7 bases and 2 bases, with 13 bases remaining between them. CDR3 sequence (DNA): TGTGCCAGCAATAAACCAGGGCCCACAGATACGCAGTATTTT. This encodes CASNKPGPTDTQYF.

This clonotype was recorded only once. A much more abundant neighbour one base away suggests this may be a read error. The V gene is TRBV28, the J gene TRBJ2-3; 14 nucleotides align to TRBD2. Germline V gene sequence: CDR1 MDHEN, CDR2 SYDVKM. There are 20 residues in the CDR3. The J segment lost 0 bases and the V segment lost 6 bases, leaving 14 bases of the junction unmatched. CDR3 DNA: TGTGCCAGCAGGATGCCGGGACTAGCGGGAGCTCACTCTAGCACAGATACGCAGTATTTT. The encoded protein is CASRMPGLAGAHSSTDTQYF.

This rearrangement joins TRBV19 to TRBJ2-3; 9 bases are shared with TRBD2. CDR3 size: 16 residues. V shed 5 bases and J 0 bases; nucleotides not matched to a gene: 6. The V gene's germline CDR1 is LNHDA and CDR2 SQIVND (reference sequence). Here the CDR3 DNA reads TGTGCCAGTAGTGTTCTAGCGGGGACTAGCACAGATACGCAGTATTTT. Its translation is CASSVLAGTSTDTQYF.

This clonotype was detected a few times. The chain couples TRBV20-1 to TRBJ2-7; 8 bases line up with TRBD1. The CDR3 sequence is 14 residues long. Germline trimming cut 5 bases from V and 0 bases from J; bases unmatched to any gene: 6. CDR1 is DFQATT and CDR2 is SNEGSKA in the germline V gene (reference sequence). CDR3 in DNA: TGCAGTGCTCCAAGGACAGGGATCTCCTACGAGCAGTACTTC. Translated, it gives CSAPRTGISYEQYF.

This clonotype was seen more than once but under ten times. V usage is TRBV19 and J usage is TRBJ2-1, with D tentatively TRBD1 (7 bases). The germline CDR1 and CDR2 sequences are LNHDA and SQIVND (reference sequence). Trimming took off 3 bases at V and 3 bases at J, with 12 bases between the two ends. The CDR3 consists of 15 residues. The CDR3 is CASSIGGGYYNEQFF. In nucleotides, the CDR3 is TGTGCCAGTAGTATCGGAGGGGGCTACTACAATGAGCAGTTCTTC.

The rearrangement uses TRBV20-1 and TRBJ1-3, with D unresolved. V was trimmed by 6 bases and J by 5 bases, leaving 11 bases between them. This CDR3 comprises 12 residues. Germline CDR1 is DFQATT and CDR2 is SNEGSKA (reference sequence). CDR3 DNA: TGCAGTGCCCCCGACGGTAGAAACACCATATATTTT. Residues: CSAPDGRNTIYF.

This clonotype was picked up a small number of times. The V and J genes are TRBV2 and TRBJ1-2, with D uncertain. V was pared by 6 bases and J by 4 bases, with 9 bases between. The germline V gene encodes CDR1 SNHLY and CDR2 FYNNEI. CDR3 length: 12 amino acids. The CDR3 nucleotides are TGTGCCAGCAGCGGGGAGGTCTATGGCTACACCTTC. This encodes CASSGEVYGYTF.

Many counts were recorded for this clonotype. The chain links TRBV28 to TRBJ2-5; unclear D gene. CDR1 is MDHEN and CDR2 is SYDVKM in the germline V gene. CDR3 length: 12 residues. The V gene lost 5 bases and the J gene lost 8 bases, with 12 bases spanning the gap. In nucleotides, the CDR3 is TGTGCCAGCAGTACGAACTCAGGTACCCAGTACTTC. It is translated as CASSTNSGTQYF.

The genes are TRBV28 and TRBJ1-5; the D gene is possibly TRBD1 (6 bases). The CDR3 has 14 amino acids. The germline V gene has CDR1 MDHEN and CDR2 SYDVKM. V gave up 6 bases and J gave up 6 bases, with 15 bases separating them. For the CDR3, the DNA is TGTGCCAGCAGACGGCAGGGGAGTAGTCAGCCCCAGCATTTT. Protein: CASRRQGSSQPQHF.

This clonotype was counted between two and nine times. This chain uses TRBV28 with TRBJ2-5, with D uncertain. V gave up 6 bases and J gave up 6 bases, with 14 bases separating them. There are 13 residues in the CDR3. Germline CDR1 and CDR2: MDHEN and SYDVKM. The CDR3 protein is CASSRLEPKTQYF. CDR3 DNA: TGTGCCAGCAGCCGGCTCGAACCGAAGACCCAGTACTTC.

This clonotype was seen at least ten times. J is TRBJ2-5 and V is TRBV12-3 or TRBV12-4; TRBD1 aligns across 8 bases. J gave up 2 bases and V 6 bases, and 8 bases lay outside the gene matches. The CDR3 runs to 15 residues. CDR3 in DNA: TGTGCCAGCAGACTTCTAGACAGGGGTCAAGAGACCCAGTACTTC. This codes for CASRLLDRGQETQYF.

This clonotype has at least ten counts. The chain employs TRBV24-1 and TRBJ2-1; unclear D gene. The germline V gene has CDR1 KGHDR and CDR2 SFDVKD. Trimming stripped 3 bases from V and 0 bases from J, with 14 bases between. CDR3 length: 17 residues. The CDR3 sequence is CATSDPLDRSSYNEQFF. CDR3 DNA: TGTGCCACCAGTGATCCATTAGACCGGAGCTCCTACAATGAGCAGTTCTTC.

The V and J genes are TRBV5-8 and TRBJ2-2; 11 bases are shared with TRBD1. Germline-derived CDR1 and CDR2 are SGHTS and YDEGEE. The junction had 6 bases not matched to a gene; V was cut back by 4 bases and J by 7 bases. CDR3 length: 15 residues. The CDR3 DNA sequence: TGTGCCAGCAGCATCGGACAGGGGGCAGTCGGGGAGCTGTTTTTT. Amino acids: CASSIGQGAVGELFF. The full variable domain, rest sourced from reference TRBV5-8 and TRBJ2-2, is EAGVTQSPTHLIKTRGQQATLRCSPISGHTSVYWYQQALGLGLQFLLWYDEGEERNRGNFPPRFSGRQFPNYSSELNVNALELEDSALYLCASSIGQGAVGELFFGEGSRLTVL.

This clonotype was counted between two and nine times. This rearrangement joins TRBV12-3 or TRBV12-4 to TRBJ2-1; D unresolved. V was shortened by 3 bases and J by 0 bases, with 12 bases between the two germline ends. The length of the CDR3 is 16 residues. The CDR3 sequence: CASSFIRQSSYNEQFF. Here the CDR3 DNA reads TGTGCCAGCAGTTTCATTCGTCAATCCTCCTACAATGAGCAGTTCTTC.

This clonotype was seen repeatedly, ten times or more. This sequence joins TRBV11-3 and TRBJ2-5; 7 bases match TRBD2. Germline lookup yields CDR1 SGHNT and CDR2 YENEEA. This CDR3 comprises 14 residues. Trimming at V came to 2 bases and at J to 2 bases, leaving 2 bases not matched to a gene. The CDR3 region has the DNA TGTGCCAGCAGCTTAAATAGCGGGCAAGAGACCCAGTACTTC. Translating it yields CASSLNSGQETQYF. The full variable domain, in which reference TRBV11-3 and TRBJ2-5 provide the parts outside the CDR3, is EAGVVQSPRYKIIEKKQPVAFWCNPISGHNTLYWYLQNLGQGPELLIRYENEEAVDDSQLPKDRFSAERLKGVDSTLKIQPAELGDSAVYLCASSLNSGQETQYFGPGTRLLVL.

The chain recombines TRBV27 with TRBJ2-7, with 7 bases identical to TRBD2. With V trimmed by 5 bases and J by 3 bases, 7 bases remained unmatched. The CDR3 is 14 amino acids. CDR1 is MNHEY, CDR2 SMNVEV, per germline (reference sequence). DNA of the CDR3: TGTGCCAGCAGTCCGCGGCGGGAGCACTACGAGCAGTACTTC. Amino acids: CASSPRREHYEQYF.